One and the same sample provided the 12 T cell receptor beta chains below, sequenced in a study of blood T cell repertoires in COVID-19. Using immunoSEQ multiplex PCR, the repertoire was profiled, and TCRdb retains in-frame clones only, with some absent. The sample comprises around 83,000 clones, approximately 90% of which are singletons, and about 30% rests with the top ten. The specimen sequenced was peripheral blood. The receptors shown here come from a man aged 50 or older with active or convalescent COVID-19.

The J gene is TRBJ2-7, the V gene TRBV24-1, with TRBD1 matching over 12 bases. Germline V gene sequence: CDR1 KGHDR, CDR2 SFDVKD. There are 15 residues in the CDR3. Germline trimming cut 4 bases from V and 6 bases from J; bases unmatched to any gene: 6. In DNA form, the CDR3 reads TGTGCCACCAGTGACGAGGGACAGGGGGCGGGCGAGCAGTACTTC. Translated, it gives CATSDEGQGAGEQYF.

This clone was seen more than once but under ten times. The chain is built from TRBV2 and TRBJ1-6, with a tentative D call TRBD1 (5 bases). The CDR3 contains 13 residues. Trimming removed 7 bases from V and 13 bases from J, with 17 bases in between. Germline V gene sequence: CDR1 SNHLY, CDR2 FYNNEI. CDR3: CASTSRGIWPLHF. In DNA form, the CDR3 reads TGTGCCAGCACCTCACGGGGGATCTGGCCCCTCCACTTT. The whole variable domain, filled in from reference TRBV2 and TRBJ1-6, reads EPEVTQTPSHQVTQMGQEVILRCVPISNHLYFYWYRQILGQKVEFLVSFYNNEISEKSEIFDDQFSVERPDGSNFTLKIRSTKLEDSAMYFCASTSRGIWPLHFGNGTRLTVT.

V is TRBV3-1 (or the pseudogene TRBV3-2) and J is TRBJ1-3; D remains unclear. V lost 4 bases and J lost 4, with 8 bases in between. This CDR3 is 13 amino acids long. Germline CDR1 LGHDT, CDR2 YNNKEL (reference sequence). CDR3 region: CASSPRGGNTIYF. DNA for the CDR3: TGTGCCAGCAGCCCCCGAGGCGGAAACACCATATATTTT.

The table lists this clone with a count of one. The chain uses TRBV3-1 (or the pseudogene TRBV3-2) and TRBJ2-7; 15 bases map to TRBD2. CDR3 length: 16 residues. V dropped 6 bases and J dropped 4; count of bases not matched to a gene: 7. In germline, CDR1 is LGHDT, CDR2 YNNKEL (reference sequence). For the CDR3, the DNA is TGTGCCAGCAGGCCGACCGGGACTAGCGGGAGGTACGAGCAGTACTTC. It yields the protein CASRPTGTSGRYEQYF.

The chain uses TRBV3-1 (or the pseudogene TRBV3-2) and TRBJ1-2; 7 bases are a match to TRBD1. Germline trimming cut 3 bases from V and 0 bases from J; bases unmatched to any gene: 10. The V gene's germline CDR1 is LGHDT and CDR2 YNNKEL (reference sequence). This CDR3 spans 17 amino acids. The CDR3 sequence is CASSQLGTAIPNYGYTF. DNA for the CDR3: TGTGCCAGCAGCCAGCTCGGGACAGCTATACCTAACTATGGCTACACCTTC.

The chain combines TRBV28 with TRBJ2-3, with D possibly TRBD2 on 6 matching bases. The CDR3 runs to 17 residues. With 6 bases removed from V and 0 bases from J, the gap between germline ends came to 19 bases. CDR1 MDHEN and CDR2 SYDVKM come from the germline V gene. The CDR3 is CASSLGRLAGSTDTQYF. CDR3 bases: TGTGCCAGCAGCCTCGGAAGATTGGCGGGAAGCACAGATACGCAGTATTTT.

The chain employs TRBV5-1 and TRBJ2-7, with D possibly being TRBD2 (7 bases). The CDR3 sequence is 14 residues long. Trimming stripped 4 bases from V and 4 bases from J, with 15 bases between. In germline, CDR1 is SGHRS, CDR2 YFSETQ. The CDR3: CASSLLGGAYEQYF. The CDR3 DNA reads as TGCGCCAGCAGCCTCTTGGGGGGGGCGTACGAGCAGTACTTC.

The J gene is TRBJ1-1, the V gene TRBV18; 8 nucleotides agree with TRBD1. There are 12 residues in the CDR3. V shed 4 bases and J 9 bases; nucleotides not matched to a gene: 4. Germline CDR1 and CDR2: KGHSH and LQKENI. The CDR3 region has the DNA TGTGCCAGCTCACAAGGGACAGGTAAAGCTTTCTTT. Residues: CASSQGTGKAFF.

The rearrangement joins TRBV6-5 to TRBJ1-1, with TRBD1 matching 7 bases. CDR3 length: 14 residues. Germline-derived CDR1 and CDR2 are MNHEY and SVGAGI. Germline trimming cut 7 bases from V and 7 bases from J; bases unmatched to any gene: 12. The CDR3 DNA is TGTGCCAGCAATCGGGACAGAGGTCGCGGTGAAGCTTTCTTT. Protein: CASNRDRGRGEAFF.

The chain uses TRBV11-2 and TRBJ1-1; 7 bases map to TRBD1. The V segment lost 8 bases and the J segment 0 bases; nucleotides outside the gene matches: 6. The germline CDR1 and CDR2 sequences are SGHAT and FQNNGV. The CDR3 contains 14 residues. Written as DNA, the CDR3 is TGTGCCAGCCTACGGACAGGAATGAACACTGAAGCTTTCTTT. It specifies CASLRTGMNTEAFF.

The V and J genes are TRBV2 and TRBJ1-4, with TRBD1 matching over 11 bases. CDR1 and CDR2 from the germline V gene are SNHLY and FYNNEI. Trimming at V came to 7 bases and at J to 7 bases, leaving 11 bases not matched to a gene. The CDR3 contains 16 residues. In DNA form, the CDR3 reads TGTGCCAGCACCCAGGACAGGGGGCGCCCCGGTGAAAAACTGTTTTTT. It specifies CASTQDRGRPGEKLFF.

The chain recombines TRBV28 with TRBJ2-1; 9 nucleotides agree with TRBD1. In germline, CDR1 is MDHEN, CDR2 SYDVKM. V lost 8 bases to trimming and J lost 4 bases; unmatched junction nucleotides: 9. There are 15 residues in the CDR3. The CDR3 DNA reads as TGTGCCAGCTCGGGGGACAGGGATCGGTACAATGAGCAGTTCTTC. Protein product: CASSGDRDRYNEQFF. The full variable domain, completed using reference TRBV28 and TRBJ2-1, is DVKVTQSSRYLVKRTGEKVFLECVQDMDHENMFWYRQDPGLGLRLIYFSYDVKMKEKGDIPEGYSVSREKKERFSLILESASTNQTSMYLCASSGDRDRYNEQFFGPGTRLTVL.